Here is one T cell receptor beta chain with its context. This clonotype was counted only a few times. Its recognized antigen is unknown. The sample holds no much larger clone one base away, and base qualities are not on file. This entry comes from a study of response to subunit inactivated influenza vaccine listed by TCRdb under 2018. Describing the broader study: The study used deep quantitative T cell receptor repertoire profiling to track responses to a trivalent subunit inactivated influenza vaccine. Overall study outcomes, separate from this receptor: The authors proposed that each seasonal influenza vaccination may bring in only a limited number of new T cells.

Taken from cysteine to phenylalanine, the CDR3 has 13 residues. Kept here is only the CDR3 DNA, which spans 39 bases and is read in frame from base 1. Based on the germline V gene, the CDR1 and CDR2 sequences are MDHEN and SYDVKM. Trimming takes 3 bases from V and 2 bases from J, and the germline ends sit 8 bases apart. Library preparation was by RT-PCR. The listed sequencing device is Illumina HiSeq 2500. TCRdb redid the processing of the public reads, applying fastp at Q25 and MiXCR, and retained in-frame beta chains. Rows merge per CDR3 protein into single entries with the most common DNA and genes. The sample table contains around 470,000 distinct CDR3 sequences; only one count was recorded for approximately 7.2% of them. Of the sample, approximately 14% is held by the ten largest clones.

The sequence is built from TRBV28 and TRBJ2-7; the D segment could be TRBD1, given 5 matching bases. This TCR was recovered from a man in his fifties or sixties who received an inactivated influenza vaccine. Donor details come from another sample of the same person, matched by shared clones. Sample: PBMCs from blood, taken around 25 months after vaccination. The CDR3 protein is CASSFRVAYEQYF. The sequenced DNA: TGTGCCAGCAGTTTCAGGGTAGCCTACGAGCAGTACTTC.